This T cell receptor beta chain stems from a study of T cell changes during pregnancy in multiple sclerosis (dated by TCRdb to the late 2010s). For the study in its entirety: The study examined how the T cell repertoire changed over the course of pregnancy in women with multiple sclerosis.

Spanning cysteine to phenylalanine, the CDR3 consists of 12 amino acids. The read is trimmed to its CDR3 DNA, 36 bases read in frame from base 1. The germline V gene encodes CDR1 MNHEY and CDR2 SMNVEV (reference sequence). Trimming takes 4 bases from V and 2 bases from J, and the germline ends sit 4 bases apart. A word on this clone: Its target antigen remains unknown. No clone much larger than this one lies a single base away; base qualities are absent.

Libraries were built with the immunoSEQ multiplex PCR assay. TCRdb's version of the immuneACCESS table is confined to in-frame rearrangements and falls short of the full clone set. An unresolved V gene accounts for under half of the shortfall where checked; the remainder is of unknown origin. For this sample the table gives about 40,000 clones, of which around 93% were detected only once. The top ten clones comprise approximately 0.71% of the sample. This receptor was taken from a female donor with multiple sclerosis, enrolled in a pregnancy study. The chain employs TRBV27 and TRBJ2-3; no D segment can be confidently identified. The source was CD4+ T cells from peripheral blood mononuclear cells, collected before pregnancy. The CDR3: CASSSITDTQYF. The nucleotide sequence is given as TGTGCCAGCAGTTCTATCACAGATACGCAGTATTTT.